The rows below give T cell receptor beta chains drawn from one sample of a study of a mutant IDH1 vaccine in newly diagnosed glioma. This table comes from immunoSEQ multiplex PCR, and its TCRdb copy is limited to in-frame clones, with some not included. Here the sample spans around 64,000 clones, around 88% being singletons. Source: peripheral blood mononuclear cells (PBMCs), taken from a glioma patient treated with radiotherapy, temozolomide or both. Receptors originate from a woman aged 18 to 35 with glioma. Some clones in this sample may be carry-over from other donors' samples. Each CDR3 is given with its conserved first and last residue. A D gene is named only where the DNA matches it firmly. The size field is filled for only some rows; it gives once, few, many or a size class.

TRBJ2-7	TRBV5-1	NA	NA	CASSPGPLAYEQYF	TGCGCCAGCAGCCCCGGACCCCTCGCCTACGAGCAGTACTTC
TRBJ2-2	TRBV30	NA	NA	CAWSLGSELFF	TGTGCCTGGAGTCTGGGGTCGGAGCTGTTTTTT
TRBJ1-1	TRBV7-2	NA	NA	CASSPRGMNTEAFF	TGTGCCAGCAGCCCAAGGGGGATGAACACTGAAGCTTTCTTT
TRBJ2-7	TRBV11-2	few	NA	CASSFENAGQAF	TGTGCCAGCAGCTTTGAGAATGCGGGACAAGCCTTC
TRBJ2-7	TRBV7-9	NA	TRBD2	CASSQTSSSYEQYF	TGTGCCAGCAGCCAGACTAGCAGCTCCTACGAGCAGTACTTC
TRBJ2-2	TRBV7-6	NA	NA	CASSQPPETGELFF	TGTGCCAGCAGCCAACCCCCCGAAACCGGGGAGCTGTTTTTT
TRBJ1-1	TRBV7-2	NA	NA	CASSRPAVNTEAFF	TGTGCCAGCAGCCGACCGGCGGTGAACACTGAAGCTTTCTTT
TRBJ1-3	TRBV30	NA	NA	CAWSGGVVKGNTIYF	TGTGCCTGGAGTGGGGGAGTCGTGAAGGGAAACACCATATATTTT
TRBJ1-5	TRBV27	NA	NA	CASSRQSYSNQPQHF	TGTGCCAGCAGTCGACAGAGTTATAGCAATCAGCCCCAGCATTTT
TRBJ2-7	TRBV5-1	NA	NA	CASSSLPYYEQYF	TGCGCCAGCAGCTCCCTCCCCTACTACGAGCAGTACTTC
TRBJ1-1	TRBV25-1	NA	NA	CASSEFGGPEAFF	TGTGCCAGCAGTGAATTCGGCGGACCTGAAGCTTTCTTT
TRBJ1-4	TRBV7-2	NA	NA	CASSLGWTSEKLFF	TGTGCCAGCAGCTTAGGCTGGACTTCGGAAAAACTGTTTTTT
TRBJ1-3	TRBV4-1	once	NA	CASSLGRGNTIYF	TGCGCCAGCAGCCTAGGCCGTGGAAACACCATATATTTT
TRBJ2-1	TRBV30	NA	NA	CAWSPGNEQFF	TGTGCCTGGAGTCCCGGAAATGAGCAGTTCTTC
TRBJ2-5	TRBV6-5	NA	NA	CASSYSGGLRETQYF	TGTGCCAGCAGTTACTCGGGGGGACTCAGGGAGACCCAGTACTTC
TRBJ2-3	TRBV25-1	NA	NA	CASSATFTDTQYF	TGTGCCAGCAGTGCGACTTTCACAGATACGCAGTATTTT
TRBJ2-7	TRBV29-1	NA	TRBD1	CSVEGQGGTYEQYF	TGCAGCGTTGAAGGACAGGGGGGCACCTACGAGCAGTACTTC
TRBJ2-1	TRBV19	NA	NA	CASSTGGTSFHNEQFF	TGTGCCAGTAGTACGGGCGGGACCTCTTTCCACAATGAGCAGTTCTTC
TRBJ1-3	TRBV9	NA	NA	CASSAPGGGNTIYF	TGTGCCAGCAGCGCCCCAGGCGGGGGAAACACCATATATTTT
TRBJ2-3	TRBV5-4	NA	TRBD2	CASSFPSGNTDTQYF	TGTGCCAGCAGCTTCCCTAGCGGGAACACAGATACGCAGTATTTT
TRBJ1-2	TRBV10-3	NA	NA	CAISEWAGSNYGYTF	TGTGCCATCAGTGAGTGGGCAGGGAGCAACTATGGCTACACCTTC
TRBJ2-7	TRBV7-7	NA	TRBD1	CASSLAGTGEQYF	TGTGCCAGCAGCTTGGCCGGGACAGGGGAGCAGTACTTC
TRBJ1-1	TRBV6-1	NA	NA	CASSGTTLTEAFF	TGTGCCAGCAGTGGCACGACTCTCACTGAAGCTTTCTTT
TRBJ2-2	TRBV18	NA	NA	CASSRTGELFF	TGTGCCAGCTCAAGAACCGGGGAGCTGTTTTTT
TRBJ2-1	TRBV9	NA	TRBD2	CASRGTSGGAEQFF	TGTGCCAGCAGGGGGACTAGCGGGGGGGCTGAGCAGTTCTTC
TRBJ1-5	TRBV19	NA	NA	CASSRGNQPQHF	TGTGCCAGCTCTAGGGGCAATCAGCCCCAGCATTTT